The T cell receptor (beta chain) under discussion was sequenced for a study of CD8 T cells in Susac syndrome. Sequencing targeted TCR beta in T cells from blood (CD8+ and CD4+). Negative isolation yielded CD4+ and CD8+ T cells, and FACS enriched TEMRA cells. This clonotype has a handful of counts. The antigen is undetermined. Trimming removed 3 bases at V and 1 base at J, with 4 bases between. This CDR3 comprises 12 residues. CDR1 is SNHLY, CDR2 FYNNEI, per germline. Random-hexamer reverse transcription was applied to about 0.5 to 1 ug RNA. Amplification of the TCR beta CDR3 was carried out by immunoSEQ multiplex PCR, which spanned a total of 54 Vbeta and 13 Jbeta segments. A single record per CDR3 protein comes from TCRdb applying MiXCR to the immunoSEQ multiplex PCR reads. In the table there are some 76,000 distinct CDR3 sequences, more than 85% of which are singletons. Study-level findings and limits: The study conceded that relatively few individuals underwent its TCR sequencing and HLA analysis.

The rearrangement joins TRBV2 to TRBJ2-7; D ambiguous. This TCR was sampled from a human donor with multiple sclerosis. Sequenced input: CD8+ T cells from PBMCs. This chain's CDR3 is CASSEVSYEQYF. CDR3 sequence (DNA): TGTGCCAGCAGTGAGGTATCCTACGAGCAGTACTTC.